Each of the 7 T cell receptor beta chains below was sequenced from the same sample in a study of blood T cell repertoires in COVID-19. Some clones are missing from TCRdb's copy, which holds only in-frame ones; the method was immunoSEQ multiplex PCR. Of tens of thousands of clones in the sample, around 89% are singletons; the top ten hold 6.7%. Sample: peripheral blood. The receptors derive from an elderly woman with active COVID-19.

The J gene is TRBJ1-2, the V gene TRBV5-1; TRBD1 agrees at 7 bases. The CDR3 loop spans 16 amino acids. V gave up 4 bases and J gave up 1 base; unmatched junction bases: 10. Germline V gene lookup returns CDR1 SGHRS and CDR2 YFSETQ. This CDR3 is CASSSTGVLVNYGYTF. CDR3 DNA sequence: TGCGCCAGCAGCAGTACAGGGGTGCTTGTTAACTATGGCTACACCTTC.

This clone was seen only a few times. The genes are TRBV5-6 and TRBJ2-3, with 7 bases identical to TRBD2. V shed 2 bases and J 8 bases; nucleotides not matched to a gene: 14. The CDR3 loop spans 16 amino acids. In germline, CDR1 is SGHDT, CDR2 YYEEEE. The CDR3 sequence: CASSFMTSRMGGTQYF. Written as DNA, the CDR3 is TGTGCCAGCAGCTTCATGACTAGCCGCATGGGGGGTACGCAGTATTTT.

The chain is built from TRBV28 and TRBJ1-1; a weak D match, TRBD1 (5 bases). Deletions cut 7 bases from V and 4 bases from J, with 16 bases between. Per germline, CDR1 MDHEN and CDR2 SYDVKM. The CDR3 sequence is 14 residues long. The CDR3 loop reads CASTRDSGFTEAFF. The CDR3 DNA sequence: TGTGCCAGCACTCGTGACAGCGGGTTCACTGAAGCTTTCTTT. Together with reference TRBV28 and TRBJ1-1, the CDR3 gives the full variable domain: DVKVTQSSRYLVKRTGEKVFLECVQDMDHENMFWYRQDPGLGLRLIYFSYDVKMKEKGDIPEGYSVSREKKERFSLILESASTNQTSMYLCASTRDSGFTEAFFGQGTRLTVV.

The V call is TRBV25-1, the J call TRBJ2-1; 14 nucleotides agree with TRBD2. The germline V gene encodes CDR1 MGHDK and CDR2 SYGVNS. There are 16 residues in the CDR3. V shed 5 bases and J 7 bases; nucleotides not matched to a gene: 7. CDR3 DNA sequence: TGTGCCAGCAGTCCCCCGGGACTAGCGGGAGTGAATGAGCAGTTCTTC. Its translation is CASSPPGLAGVNEQFF.

This sequence joins TRBV6-2 or TRBV6-3 and TRBJ2-7; D is unclear. Deletions cut 6 bases from V and 3 bases from J, with 18 bases between. Germline V gene lookup returns CDR1 MNHEY and CDR2 SVGEGT. The CDR3 runs to 15 residues. In DNA form, the CDR3 reads TGTGCCAGCAGCCGAACGGGTCTTGGGTACTACGAGCAGTACTTC. It yields the protein CASSRTGLGYYEQYF.

The rearrangement uses TRBV18 and TRBJ1-5; weak D call: TRBD1 (6 bases). CDR1 is KGHSH, CDR2 LQKENI, per germline. The V end was cut by 3 bases, the J end by 6 bases, with 12 bases between. The CDR3 loop spans 14 amino acids. The CDR3 sequence: CASSPQQGGQPQHF. For the CDR3, the DNA is TGTGCCAGCTCACCCCAACAGGGCGGTCAGCCCCAGCATTTT.

The gene calls are TRBV27 and TRBJ1-1; 8 nucleotides align to TRBD1. The germline V gene has CDR1 MNHEY and CDR2 SMNVEV (reference sequence). This CDR3 spans 16 amino acids. The V and J ends lost 3 bases and 1 base, in that order; junction bases with no gene match: 7. The CDR3 is CASSLAQGVSNTEAFF. As DNA, the CDR3 is TGTGCCAGCAGTTTGGCACAGGGGGTATCGAACACTGAAGCTTTCTTT.